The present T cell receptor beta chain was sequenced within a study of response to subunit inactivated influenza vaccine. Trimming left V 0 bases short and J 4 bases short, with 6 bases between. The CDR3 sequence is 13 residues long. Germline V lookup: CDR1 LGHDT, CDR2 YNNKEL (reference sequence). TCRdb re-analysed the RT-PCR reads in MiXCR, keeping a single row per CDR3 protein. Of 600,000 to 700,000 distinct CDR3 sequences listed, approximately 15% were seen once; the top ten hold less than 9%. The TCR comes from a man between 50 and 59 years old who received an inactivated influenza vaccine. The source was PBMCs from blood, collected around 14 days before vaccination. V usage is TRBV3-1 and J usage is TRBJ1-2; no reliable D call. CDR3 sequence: CASSQDDRYGYTF. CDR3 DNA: TGTGCCAGCAGCCAAGACGATCGCTATGGCTACACCTTC.